The 17 T cell receptor beta chains given below trace back to one sample, sequenced in a study of T cell responses to AZD1222 COVID-19 vaccine. The table came from immunoSEQ multiplex PCR; TCRdb's copy has only in-frame clones and leaves some out. Of 150,000 to 200,000 clones in the sample, roughly 89% were seen once. The sample was peripheral blood, taken on day 0 of AZD1222 vaccination. The receptors here all came from an adult in good health.

V gene TRBV19 combines with J gene TRBJ1-1, with TRBD1 identical over 7 bases. This CDR3 region has 13 residues. V trimming: 6 bases; J trimming: 4 bases; junction bases outside the gene matches: 5. CDR1 is LNHDA, CDR2 SQIVND, per germline (reference sequence). The CDR3 DNA follows: TGTGCCAGTAGACAGGGGAGGACCACTGAAGCTTTCTTT. Translated, it gives CASRQGRTTEAFF.

The chain uses TRBV30 and TRBJ2-7; D tentatively reads TRBD1 or TRBD2 (5 bases each). This CDR3 contains 14 residues. CDR1 and CDR2 from the germline V gene are GTSNPN and SVGIG (reference sequence). Trimming shortened V by 5 bases and J by 7 bases, and 21 bases separated the two germline ends. In DNA form, the CDR3 reads TGTGCCTGGGTCCGGGACCTCAGGTTGGGAGAGCAGTACTTC. Protein product: CAWVRDLRLGEQYF.

For the CDR3, the DNA is TGTGCCAGCAGCGTCGGACAGGGCGCCCAGGGTAAACCCCTCCACTTT. This sequence encodes CASSVGQGAQGKPLHF. This chain uses TRBV9 with TRBJ1-6; the match to TRBD1 covers 8 bases. The V segment lost 2 bases and the J segment 12 bases; nucleotides outside the gene matches: 13. Germline CDR1 is SGDLS and CDR2 is YYNGEE. The length of the CDR3 is 16 residues. Complete variable domain (other parts from reference TRBV9 and TRBJ1-6): DSGVTQTPKHLITATGQRVTLRCSPRSGDLSVYWYQQSLDQGLQFLIQYYNGEERAKGNILERFSAQQFPDLHSELNLSSLELGDSALYFCASSVGQGAQGKPLHFGNGTRLTVT.

CDR3 sequence: CATSDQVDTQYF. In DNA, the CDR3 is TGTGCCACCAGTGACCAGGTAGATACGCAGTATTTT. V and J are TRBV24-1 and TRBJ2-3, with D unresolved. The CDR3 extends over 12 amino acids. V lost 4 bases and J 5 bases, leaving 6 bases between the germline ends. Germline CDR1 reads KGHDR; CDR2 reads SFDVKD.

This sequence joins TRBV7-9 and TRBJ1-5; D might be TRBD1 (5 bases). CDR1 is SEHNR and CDR2 is FQNEAQ in the germline V gene (reference sequence). This CDR3 is 13 amino acids long. Trimming cost V 5 bases and J 7 bases, with 12 bases left between them. The CDR3 nucleotides are TGTGCCAGCAGCCAGCGGGAGGGGCAGCCCCAGCATTTT. This encodes CASSQREGQPQHF.

The chain joins TRBV6-4 to TRBJ1-1; D gene ambiguous. Germline V gene data show CDR1 as MRHNA and CDR2 as SNTAGT. Trimming left V 0 bases short and J 9 bases short, with 5 bases between. The CDR3 consists of 11 residues. CDR3 bases: TGTGCCAGCAGTGACTCAAGGAAAGCTTTCTTT. Protein sequence: CASSDSRKAFF.

This chain links TRBV9 with TRBJ2-7, with 9 bases identical to TRBD1. The germline V gene encodes CDR1 SGDLS and CDR2 YYNGEE. This CDR3 is 15 amino acids long. V lost 7 bases to trimming and J lost 4 bases; unmatched junction nucleotides: 12. The CDR3 DNA sequence: TGTGCCAGCGGGGTATCGGACAGGGGACCATACGAGCAGTACTTC. Amino acid sequence: CASGVSDRGPYEQYF.

CDR3 amino acids: CASSQSGLAVSTDTQYF. Here the CDR3 DNA reads TGTGCCAGCAGCCAATCGGGACTAGCGGTGAGCACAGATACGCAGTATTTT. The V call is TRBV14, the J call TRBJ2-3; the match to TRBD2 covers 11 bases. The V and J ends lost 2 bases and 0 bases, in that order; junction bases with no gene match: 4. In germline, CDR1 is SGHDN, CDR2 FVKESK. The CDR3 has 17 residues.

The chain couples TRBV18 to TRBJ1-1; D is unresolved. The germline V and J ends were trimmed by 0 bases and 1 base, with 9 bases remaining between them. Germline assignment: CDR1 KGHSH and CDR2 LQKENI. The CDR3 is made up of 15 amino acids. The CDR3 is CASSPPVGENTEAFF. The CDR3 nucleotides are TGTGCCAGCTCACCACCGGTGGGAGAGAACACTGAAGCTTTCTTT.

Only one count was recorded for this clone. The genes are TRBV6-5 and TRBJ1-1; unclear D gene. In germline, CDR1 is MNHEY, CDR2 SVGAGI. This CDR3 contains 15 residues. V was clipped by 4 bases and J by 0 bases, with 12 bases between them. Here the CDR3 reads CASSSTRNMNTEAFF. The CDR3 bases are TGTGCCAGCAGTTCTACCAGAAACATGAACACTGAAGCTTTCTTT.

The chain combines TRBV11-2 with TRBJ1-2, with a weak D call TRBD1 (5 bases). The CDR3 sequence is 16 residues long. Trimming cost V 0 bases and J 4 bases, with 15 bases left between them. From germline, CDR1 is SGHAT and CDR2 FQNNGV. The CDR3 loop reads CASSLDPRVGGYGYTF. The CDR3 DNA is TGTGCCAGCAGCTTAGATCCGCGGGTGGGGGGCTATGGCTACACCTTC.

The chain couples TRBV11-2 to TRBJ1-5, with a tentative D call TRBD1 (5 bases). V gave up 5 bases and J gave up 9 bases, with 14 bases separating them. The CDR3 sequence is 13 residues long. The germline gives CDR1 SGHAT, CDR2 FQNNGV. The CDR3 region has the DNA TGTGCCAGCAGCCCAGTTACAGGCACGCCCCAGCATTTT. It encodes CASSPVTGTPQHF. The full variable domain, with the rest looked up from reference TRBV11-2 and TRBJ1-5, is EAGVAQSPRYKIIEKRQSVAFWCNPISGHATLYWYQQILGQGPKLLIQFQNNGVVDDSQLPKDRFSAERLKGVDSTLKIQPAKLEDSAVYLCASSPVTGTPQHFGDGTRLSIL.

This clone showed up just once. The chain couples TRBV5-8 to TRBJ2-5; 11 positions agree with TRBD2. CDR1 is SGHTS, CDR2 YDEGEE, per germline. The junction had 6 bases not matched to a gene; V was cut back by 0 bases and J by 5 bases. This CDR3 region has 16 residues. CDR3 DNA sequence: TGTGCCAGCAGCTTGGGGACACTAGCGGGAGTGGAGACCCAGTACTTC. Amino acids: CASSLGTLAGVETQYF.

The chain is built from TRBV27 and TRBJ1-6; D not certain. This CDR3 contains 14 residues. Trimming stripped 7 bases from V and 1 base from J, with 8 bases between. Per the germline V gene, CDR1 is MNHEY and CDR2 is SMNVEV (reference sequence). CDR3 region: CASKPGSYNSPLHF. CDR3 bases: TGTGCCAGCAAACCGGGGTCCTATAATTCACCCCTCCACTTT.

The chain has TRBV9 and TRBJ1-2; unclear D gene. The CDR3 runs 12 residues. The germline CDR1 and CDR2 sequences are SGDLS and YYNGEE. V gave up 4 bases and J gave up 6 bases, with 10 bases separating them. The CDR3 coding sequence is TGTGCCAGCAGCTCATCAGGAAATGGCTACACCTTC. As protein: CASSSSGNGYTF.

J is TRBJ1-6 and V is TRBV7-9, with no clear D. The germline V gene has CDR1 SEHNR and CDR2 FQNEAQ (reference sequence). V dropped 8 bases and J dropped 10 bases, with 15 bases sitting between them. The CDR3 is 13 amino acids. The CDR3 here is CASRSVANSPLHF. In DNA form, the CDR3 reads TGTGCCAGCCGCTCAGTAGCTAACTCACCCCTCCACTTT.

The chain carries TRBV9 and TRBJ2-1, with 8 bases aligning to TRBD1. Losses at the gene ends were 5 bases for V and 6 bases for J; bases not matched to a gene: 7. The CDR3 totals 14 residues. Germline CDR1 is SGDLS and CDR2 is YYNGEE. In nucleotides, the CDR3 is TGTGCCAGCAGTCGATGGACAGGGCCCAATGAGCAGTTCTTC. Protein product: CASSRWTGPNEQFF.